The 5 T cell receptor beta chains reported below all come from one sample, sequenced in a study of cytomegalovirus exposure and HLA in healthy donors. The study ran its PCR with 60 Vbeta and 13 Jbeta primers. Assay: immunoSEQ multiplex PCR; the TCRdb copy retains only in-frame clones and omits some. The sample carries about 140,000 clones, about three quarters recorded once. The specimen sequenced was PBMCs. Receptors were obtained from a woman aged 25 to 39 in good health and CMV-seronegative.

V is TRBV4-1 and J is TRBJ1-6; D is possibly TRBD1 (5 bases). Germline CDR1 MGHRA, CDR2 YSYEKL. The CDR3 runs 17 residues. Trimming shortened V by 2 bases and J by 3 bases, and 14 bases separated the two germline ends. Written as DNA, the CDR3 is TGCGCCAGCAGCCAAAGGGGTGAGGACCTCTATAATTCACCCCTCCACTTT. Its translation: CASSQRGEDLYNSPLHF.

CDR3 DNA sequence: TGTGCCAGCAGCAGCGGGCGGGGGGCAACTAATGAAAAACTGTTTTTT. It translates to CASSSGRGATNEKLFF. The chain carries TRBV7-8 and TRBJ1-4; D possibly corresponds to TRBD1 (5 bases). Trimming shortened V by 5 bases and J by 0 bases, and 13 bases separated the two germline ends. This CDR3 is built from 16 residues. Germline lookup yields CDR1 SGHVS and CDR2 FQNEAQ.

The V and J genes are TRBV7-8 and TRBJ2-1; possibly TRBD2 for D (6 bases). This CDR3 is built from 16 residues. With 3 bases removed from V and 10 bases from J, the gap between germline ends came to 22 bases. CDR1 and CDR2 (germline): SGHVS, FQNEAQ. The CDR3: CASSFGELTGVGEQFF. The DNA of the CDR3 is TGTGCCAGCAGCTTCGGTGAACTAACGGGAGTGGGCGAGCAGTTCTTC. The full variable domain, in which reference TRBV7-8 and TRBJ2-1 provide the parts outside the CDR3, is GAGVSQSPRYKVAKRGQDVALRCDPISGHVSLFWYQQALGQGPEFLTYFQNEAQLDKSGLPSDRFFAERPEGSVSTLKIQRTQQEDSAVYLCASSFGELTGVGEQFFGPGTRLTVL.

The chain carries TRBV30 and TRBJ2-1; 10 bases line up with TRBD2. V trimming: 4 bases; J trimming: 5 bases; junction bases outside the gene matches: 5. The CDR3 covers 14 residues. CDR1 GTSNPN and CDR2 SVGIG come from the germline V gene (reference sequence). The CDR3 region is CAWKPSGRDNEQFF. The CDR3 DNA is TGTGCCTGGAAGCCTAGCGGGAGAGACAATGAGCAGTTCTTC.

The chain recombines TRBV7-3 with TRBJ2-7; TRBD1 aligns across 7 bases. Germline V gene sequence: CDR1 SGHTA, CDR2 FQGTGA. This CDR3 region has 13 residues. J was trimmed by 6 bases and V by 3 bases; bases with no gene match: 5. The CDR3 protein is CASSLGQNFEQYF. CDR3 DNA: TGTGCCAGCAGCTTGGGACAGAATTTCGAGCAGTACTTC.